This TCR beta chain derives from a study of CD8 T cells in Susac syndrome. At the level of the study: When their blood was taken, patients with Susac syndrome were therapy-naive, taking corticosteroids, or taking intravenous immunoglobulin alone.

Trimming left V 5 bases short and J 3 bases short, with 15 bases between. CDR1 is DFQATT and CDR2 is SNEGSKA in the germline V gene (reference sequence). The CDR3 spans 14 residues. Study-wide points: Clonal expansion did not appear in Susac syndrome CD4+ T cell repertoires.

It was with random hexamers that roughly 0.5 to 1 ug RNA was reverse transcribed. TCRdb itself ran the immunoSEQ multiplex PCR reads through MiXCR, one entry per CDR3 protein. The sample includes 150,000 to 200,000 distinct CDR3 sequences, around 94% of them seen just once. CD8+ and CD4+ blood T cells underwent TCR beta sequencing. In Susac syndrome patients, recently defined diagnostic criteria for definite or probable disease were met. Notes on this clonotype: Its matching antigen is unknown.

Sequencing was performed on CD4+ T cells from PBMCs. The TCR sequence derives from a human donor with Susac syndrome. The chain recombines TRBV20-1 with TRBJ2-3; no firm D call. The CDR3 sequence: CSAVRVPTTDTQYF. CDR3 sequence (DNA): TGCAGTGCTGTCCGGGTCCCCACGACAGATACGCAGTATTTT.